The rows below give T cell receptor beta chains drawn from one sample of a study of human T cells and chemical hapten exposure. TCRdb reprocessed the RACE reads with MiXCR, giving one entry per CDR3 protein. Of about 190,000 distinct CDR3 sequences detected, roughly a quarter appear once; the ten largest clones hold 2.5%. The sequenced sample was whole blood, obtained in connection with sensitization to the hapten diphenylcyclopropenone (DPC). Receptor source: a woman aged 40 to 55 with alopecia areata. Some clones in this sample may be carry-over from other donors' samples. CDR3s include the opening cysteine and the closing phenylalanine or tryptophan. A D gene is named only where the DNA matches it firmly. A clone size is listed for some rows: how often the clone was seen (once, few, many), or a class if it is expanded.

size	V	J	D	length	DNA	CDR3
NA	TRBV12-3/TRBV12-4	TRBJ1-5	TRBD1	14	TGTGCCAGCAGTCCCGGCAGGGGGCTTCAGCCCCAGCATTTT	CASSPGRGLQPQHF
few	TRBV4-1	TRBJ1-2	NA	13	TGCGCCAGCAGACATACAGGGAACTATGGCTACACCTTC	CASRHTGNYGYTF
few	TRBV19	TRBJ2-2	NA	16	TGTGCCAGTAGTATCCCTCGGGGGCGAGGTACCGGGGAGCTGTTTTTT	CASSIPRGRGTGELFF
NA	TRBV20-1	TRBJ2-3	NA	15	TGCAGTGCTAGAGATGGGGGGGGCTGGGCAGATACGCAGTATTTT	CSARDGGGWADTQYF
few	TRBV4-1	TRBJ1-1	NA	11	TGCGCCAGCAGGACCAACTCTGAAGCTTTCTTT	CASRTNSEAFF
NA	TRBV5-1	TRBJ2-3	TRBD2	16	TGCGCCAGCAGCTTGCAACCTAGCGGGGGCACAGATACGCAGTATTTT	CASSLQPSGGTDTQYF
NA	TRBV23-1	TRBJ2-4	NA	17	TGCGCCAGCAGTCTATCCGCCAGGGCAGGGGATAAAAACATTCAGTACTTC	CASSLSARAGDKNIQYF
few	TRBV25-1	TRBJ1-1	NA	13	TGTGCCAGCAGTGAATCAAATTCACGGGGAGCTTTCTTT	CASSESNSRGAFF
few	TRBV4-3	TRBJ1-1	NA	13	TGCGCCAGCAGCCAAGTTCGGAGTGTCTCGGCTTTCTTT	CASSQVRSVSAFF
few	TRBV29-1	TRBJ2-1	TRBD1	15	TGCAGCGGGGAGGGGACAGGGAGCTCCTACAATGAGCAGTTCTTC	CSGEGTGSSYNEQFF
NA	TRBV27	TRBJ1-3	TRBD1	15	TGTGCCAGCAGTCAAAGGACAGGGTCTGGAAACACCATATATTTT	CASSQRTGSGNTIYF
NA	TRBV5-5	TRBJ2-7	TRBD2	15	TGTGCCAGCAGCTTCACGGCGGGGGACTTCTACGAGCAGTACTTC	CASSFTAGDFYEQYF
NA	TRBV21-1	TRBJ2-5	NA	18	TGTGCCAGCAGGACCAGACTAGCGGGAGAGGGGGTGGGCGAGACCCAGTACTTC	CASRTRLAGEGVGETQYF
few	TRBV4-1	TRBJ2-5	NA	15	TGCGCCAGCAGCCAAGTTAGGGCAGTTCAAGAGACCCAGTACTTC	CASSQVRAVQETQYF
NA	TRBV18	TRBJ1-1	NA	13	TGTGCCAGCCGGGGGCCGGGGAACACTGAAGCTTTCTTT	CASRGPGNTEAFF
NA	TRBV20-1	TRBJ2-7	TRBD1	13	TGCAGTGCGCCCGGGACAGGGGGCGGCGAGCAGTACTTC	CSAPGTGGGEQYF
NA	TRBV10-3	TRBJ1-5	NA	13	TGTGCCATCAGCGACGCTGAAACAGGGCCCCAGCATTTT	CAISDAETGPQHF
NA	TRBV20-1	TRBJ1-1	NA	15	TGCAGTGCTAGAGATCGGGGTGTTCCGAACACTGAAGCTTTCTTT	CSARDRGVPNTEAFF
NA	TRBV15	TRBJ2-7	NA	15	TGTGCCACCAGCAGAGACTCCGGATTGAGGGACGAGCAGTACTTC	CATSRDSGLRDEQYF
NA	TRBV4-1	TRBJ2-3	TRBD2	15	TGCGCCAGCAGCCACCCCGGGACTAGCGGAGATACGCAGTATTTT	CASSHPGTSGDTQYF
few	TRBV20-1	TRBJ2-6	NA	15	TGCAGTGCCAAGTCAGGGTCTGCTGGGGCCAACGTCCTGACTTTC	CSAKSGSAGANVLTF
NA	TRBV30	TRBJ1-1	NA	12	TGTGCCTGGAGCGTCTTAAGTTATGAAGCTTTCTTT	CAWSVLSYEAFF
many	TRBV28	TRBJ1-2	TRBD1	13	TGTGCCAGCAGTCGACAGGGCTCCTATGGCTACACCTTC	CASSRQGSYGYTF
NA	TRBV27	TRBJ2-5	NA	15	TGTGCCAGCAGTTTATCGATGGGATTCCAAGAGACCCAGTACTTC	CASSLSMGFQETQYF
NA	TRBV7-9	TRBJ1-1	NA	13	TGTGCCAGTTTAAGCAGGGGCAACAATGAAGCTTTCTTT	CASLSRGNNEAFF
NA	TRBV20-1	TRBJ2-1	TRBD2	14	TGCAGTGCCCCGGGGACTAGGCCCTACAATGAGCAGTTCTTC	CSAPGTRPYNEQFF
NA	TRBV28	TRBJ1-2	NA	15	TGTGCCAGCAGTTCCCCAGGGCCGACTACCTATGGCTACACCTTC	CASSSPGPTTYGYTF
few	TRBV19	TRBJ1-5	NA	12	TGTGCCAGCGGACACTTCAATCAGCCCCAGCATTTT	CASGHFNQPQHF
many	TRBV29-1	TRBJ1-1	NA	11	TGCAGCGTTGGAGGGGACACTGAAGCTTTCTTT	CSVGGDTEAFF
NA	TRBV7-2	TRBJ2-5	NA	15	TGTGCCAGCAGCTTAGCGGGAGCTTTTCAAGAGACCCAGTACTTC	CASSLAGAFQETQYF
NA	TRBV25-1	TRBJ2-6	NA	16	TGTGCCAGCAGTGAATATAGGGGGGCCGGGGCCAACGTCCTGACTTTC	CASSEYRGAGANVLTF
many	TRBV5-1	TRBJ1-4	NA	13	TGCGCCAGCAGCTTTAGGGATGGTGAAAAACTGTTTTTT	CASSFRDGEKLFF
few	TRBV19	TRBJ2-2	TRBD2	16	TGTGCCAGTAGTATCTGGCGGGAGGGGAGCACCGGGGAGCTGTTTTTT	CASSIWREGSTGELFF
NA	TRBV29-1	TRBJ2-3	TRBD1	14	TGCAGCGTGGGAAGGACAGGAGGCTCAGATACGCAGTATTTT	CSVGRTGGSDTQYF
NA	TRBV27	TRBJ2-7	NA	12	TGTGCCAGCGCGGTCAGGCCCTACGAGCAGTACTTC	CASAVRPYEQYF
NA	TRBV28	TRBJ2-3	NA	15	TGTGCCAGCAGTTTATTCGGTCAAAGCACAGATACGCAGTATTTT	CASSLFGQSTDTQYF
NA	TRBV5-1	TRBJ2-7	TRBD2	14	TGCGCCAGCAGCTTGCGGGGGGACCCCTACGAGCAGTACTTC	CASSLRGDPYEQYF
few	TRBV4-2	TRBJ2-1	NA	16	TGTGCCAGCAGCCAAGATTCTAGAAACTACTACAATGAGCAGTTCTTC	CASSQDSRNYYNEQFF
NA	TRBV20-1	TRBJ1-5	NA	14	TGCAGTGCTAGCCGGGACCTTAGCAATCAGCCCCAGCATTTT	CSASRDLSNQPQHF
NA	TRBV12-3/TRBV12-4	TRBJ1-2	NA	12	TGTGCCAGCAGTTTAGAAAACTATGGCTACACCTTC	CASSLENYGYTF
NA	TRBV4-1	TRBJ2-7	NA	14	TGCGCCAGCAGCCAGGGACGTTACTCCTACGAGCAGTACTTC	CASSQGRYSYEQYF
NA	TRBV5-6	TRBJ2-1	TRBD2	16	TGTGCCAGCAGCATAACGGGCGGGAGCGTTTACAATGAGCAGTTCTTC	CASSITGGSVYNEQFF
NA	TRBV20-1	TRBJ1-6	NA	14	TGCAGTGCCAGCAGGGGATTCTATAATTCACCCCTCCACTTT	CSASRGFYNSPLHF
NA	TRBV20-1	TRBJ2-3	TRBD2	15	TGCAGTGCTAGGCCTTTAGCGGGAGCAGCAGATACGCAGTATTTT	CSARPLAGAADTQYF